The sequence of this TCR beta chain was determined in a study of blood T cells in healthy people across ages. Study-level findings and limits: Total diversity from one million sequenced T cells was likely underestimated.

For this clonotype: Its cognate antigen is unknown. Mismatch with germline at one junction end may stem from a read error.

PCR was performed a second time for roughly 7 to 11 cycles using a sample-barcoded 5' primer and a J-beta primer mix. MiXCR, applied by TCRdb to the 5' RACE reads, yields one record per CDR3 protein. Altogether some 640,000 distinct CDR3 sequences are present, approximately 50% being singletons, with the ten largest covering around a third. The CDR3 spans 14 residues. Germline V lookup: CDR1 LGHNA, CDR2 YNFKEQ. The sequenced sample was blood. This clonotype originated in a woman aged 60-70 years in good health. The rearrangement links TRBV4-2 to TRBJ2-7; 8 positions match TRBD2. The CDR3 sequence: CASSQVRFSGERYF. The CDR3 nucleotides read TGTGCCAGCAGCCAAGTGCGTTTTAGCGGGGAGCGGTACTTC.